These 14 T cell receptor beta chains were sequenced from one sample in a study of blood T cell repertoires in COVID-19. TCRdb's copy holds only in-frame clones and misses some; the assay was immunoSEQ multiplex PCR. Of over 150,000 clones in the sample, about 83% were seen once. Sample: peripheral blood. The receptors here all came from an elderly woman with COVID-19, enrolled during active disease.

The chain joins TRBV27 to TRBJ2-7; 11 bases align to TRBD2. Germline CDR1 reads MNHEY; CDR2 reads SMNVEV (reference sequence). V gave up 6 bases and J gave up 4 bases; unmatched junction bases: 8. This CDR3 has 15 residues. The CDR3: CASSHSGRGKYEQYF. The CDR3 DNA is TGTGCCAGCAGCCATAGCGGGAGGGGAAAATACGAGCAGTACTTC.

The J gene is TRBJ2-3, the V gene TRBV9, with 7 bases fitting TRBD2. The V gene's germline CDR1 is SGDLS and CDR2 YYNGEE. V trimming: 1 base; J trimming: 6 bases; junction bases outside the gene matches: 2. The CDR3 is 13 residues long. The CDR3 DNA reads as TGTGCCAGCAGCGTAACTAGCGTGGATACGCAGTATTTT. Its translation is CASSVTSVDTQYF.

The chain couples TRBV11-3 to TRBJ2-2; 7 bases align to TRBD2. This CDR3 comprises 18 residues. Germline values: CDR1 SGHNT, CDR2 YENEEA. The V gene end was trimmed by 5 bases and the J gene end by 0 bases; junction bases not matched to a gene: 12. Here the CDR3 DNA reads TGTGCCAGCAGCCCCGAGCGGGAAGACTTCGCGAACACCGGGGAGCTGTTTTTT. Translated, it gives CASSPEREDFANTGELFF.

The chain couples TRBV14 to TRBJ1-1, with a possible D match to TRBD1 (5 bases). The V gene's germline CDR1 is SGHDN and CDR2 FVKESK. CDR3 length: 14 residues. The V end was cut by 8 bases, the J end by 5 bases, with 18 bases between. The CDR3 region is CASGAAGGVTEAFF. CDR3 DNA sequence: TGTGCCAGCGGAGCGGCGGGGGGGGTAACTGAAGCTTTCTTT.

The chain combines TRBV7-3 with TRBJ2-3; a weak D match, TRBD1 (6 bases). Germline CDR1 SGHTA, CDR2 FQGTGA. There are 15 residues in the CDR3. V was clipped by 5 bases and J by 4 bases, with 16 bases between them. The CDR3 sequence: CASSQQGTQADTQYF. CDR3 DNA: TGTGCCAGCAGCCAGCAAGGGACACAGGCAGATACGCAGTATTTT. Full variable domain (outside the CDR3, taken from reference TRBV7-3 and TRBJ2-3): GAGVSQTPSNKVTEKGKYVELRCDPISGHTALYWYRQSLGQGPEFLIYFQGTGAADDSGLPNDRFFAVRPEGSVSTLKIQRTERGDSAVYLCASSQQGTQADTQYFGPGTRLTVL.

V usage is TRBV5-1 and J usage is TRBJ2-1, with 10 bases identical to TRBD1. The CDR3 length is 16 residues. V lost 3 bases, J lost 3 bases, and 6 bases stayed unmatched. Germline lookup yields CDR1 SGHRS and CDR2 YFSETQ. The CDR3 reads CASSSEGQGSYNEQFF. CDR3 nucleotide sequence: TGCGCCAGCAGCTCCGAGGGACAGGGGAGCTACAATGAGCAGTTCTTC.

The chain is built from TRBV9 and TRBJ2-1; 10 nucleotides match TRBD2. Trimming at V came to 0 bases and at J to 3 bases, leaving 6 bases not matched to a gene. Germline lookup yields CDR1 SGDLS and CDR2 YYNGEE. The CDR3 loop spans 17 amino acids. The CDR3 is CASSVGLAGEYYNEQFF. CDR3 bases: TGTGCCAGCAGCGTAGGGCTAGCGGGAGAGTACTACAATGAGCAGTTCTTC. Filled out from reference TRBV9 and TRBJ2-1, the complete variable domain reads DSGVTQTPKHLITATGQRVTLRCSPRSGDLSVYWYQQSLDQGLQFLIQYYNGEERAKGNILERFSAQQFPDLHSELNLSSLELGDSALYFCASSVGLAGEYYNEQFFGPGTRLTVL.

CDR3 loop: CATSPTGNYGYTF. CDR3 bases: TGTGCCACCAGCCCAACAGGGAACTATGGCTACACCTTC. The J gene is TRBJ1-2, the V gene TRBV15; possibly TRBD1 for D (6 bases). Trimming shortened V by 5 bases and J by 2 bases, and 9 bases separated the two germline ends. The CDR3 spans 13 residues. Germline CDR1 LNHNV, CDR2 YYDKDF (reference sequence).

The chain has TRBV3-1 (or the pseudogene TRBV3-2) and TRBJ1-2; perhaps TRBD1 as D (6 bases). V shed 3 bases and J shed 5 bases, with 7 bases lying between them. Germline CDR1 is LGHDT and CDR2 is YNNKEL (reference sequence). This CDR3 contains 12 residues. CDR3 bases: TGTGCCAGCAGCCAGGGGGCGTATGGCTACACCTTC. Translation: CASSQGAYGYTF.

This chain joins TRBV15 and TRBJ2-3, with TRBD2 matching 9 bases. Germline assignment: CDR1 LNHNV and CDR2 YYDKDF (reference sequence). V was pared by 0 bases and J by 4 bases, with 8 bases of the junction left unmatched. The CDR3 is 17 residues long. CDR3 in DNA: TGTGCCACCAGCAGAGATCGTGGGACTAGCCTCTCAGATACGCAGTATTTT. Its translation: CATSRDRGTSLSDTQYF.

J is TRBJ1-1 and V is TRBV14; 7 nucleotides align to TRBD1. This CDR3 comprises 12 residues. The germline V gene encodes CDR1 SGHDN and CDR2 FVKESK. After removal of 2 bases from V and 6 bases from J, the junction contained 0 bases not matched to a gene. The CDR3 DNA sequence: TGTGCCAGCAGCCAACAGGGGGCTGAAGCTTTCTTT. This sequence encodes CASSQQGAEAFF.

The chain recombines TRBV28 with TRBJ2-1; TRBD2 is a possible D gene (6 bases). This CDR3 contains 15 residues. V dropped 5 bases and J dropped 4 bases, with 15 bases sitting between them. From germline, CDR1 is MDHEN and CDR2 SYDVKM. This CDR3 is CASSAGTPRYNEQFF. The CDR3 region has the DNA TGTGCCAGCAGTGCCGGGACTCCGAGATACAATGAGCAGTTCTTC.

This rearrangement joins TRBV6-5 to TRBJ1-1, with D maybe TRBD1 (5 bases). The germline V and J ends were trimmed by 2 bases and 1 base, with 5 bases remaining between them. This CDR3 comprises 13 residues. CDR1 and CDR2 (germline): MNHEY, SVGAGI. The CDR3 here is CASSYGQNTEAFF. CDR3 nucleotide sequence: TGTGCCAGCAGTTACGGACAGAACACTGAAGCTTTCTTT.

This sequence joins TRBV11-2 and TRBJ2-5; D gene uncertain. Deletions cut 1 base from V and 0 bases from J, with 12 bases between. The CDR3 extends over 16 amino acids. Germline lookup yields CDR1 SGHAT and CDR2 FQNNGV. The CDR3 DNA follows: TGTGCCAGCAGCTTAGCCCCAGAAAAGTACCAAGAGACCCAGTACTTC. Protein product: CASSLAPEKYQETQYF.